The 13 T cell receptor beta chains in this list originate from one sample, sequenced in a study of early T cells in non-severe SARS-CoV-2 infection. TCRdb re-derived calls from the 5' RACE reads in MiXCR, one entry per CDR3 protein. The sample holds over 60,000 distinct CDR3 sequences; 10% are singletons and the top ten take 7.6%. This specimen was whole blood, taken at baseline. These receptors originate from an adult who was a healthcare worker with PCR-confirmed SARS-CoV-2 infection or an uninfected control (not recorded which).

This chain links TRBV12-3 or TRBV12-4 with TRBJ2-7; possibly TRBD1 for D (5 bases). This CDR3 comprises 13 residues. V lost 6 bases, J lost 2 bases, and 11 bases lay in between. CDR3 region: CASSRALAYEQYF. CDR3 coding DNA: TGTGCCAGCAGCAGGGCGCTTGCCTACGAGCAGTACTTC.

This clonotype was counted at least ten times. V is TRBV7-2 and J is TRBJ2-3, with D uncertain. This CDR3 has 13 residues. Germline CDR1 is SGHTA and CDR2 is FQGNSA. Trimming pared 3 bases from V and 2 bases from J, leaving 6 bases between. CDR3 residues: CASSFPATDTQYF. The CDR3 DNA sequence: TGTGCCAGCAGCTTCCCTGCCACAGATACGCAGTATTTT.

This clonotype has more than one count but fewer than ten. V usage is TRBV7-2 and J usage is TRBJ2-3; TRBD1 aligns across 10 bases. V trimming: 4 bases; J trimming: 4 bases; junction bases outside the gene matches: 5. Germline CDR1 reads SGHTA; CDR2 reads FQGNSA. There are 15 residues in the CDR3. The CDR3 nucleotides read TGTGCCAGCAGCTCGGACAGGGGGGTATCAGATACGCAGTATTTT. Translating gives CASSSDRGVSDTQYF. Full variable domain (rest looked up from reference TRBV7-2 and TRBJ2-3): GAGVSQSPSNKVTEKGKDVELRCDPISGHTALYWYRQSLGQGLEFLIYFQGNSAPDKSGLPSDRFSAERTGGSVSTLTIQRTQQEDSAVYLCASSSDRGVSDTQYFGPGTRLTVL.

A few counts support this clonotype. The rearrangement links TRBV10-3 to TRBJ2-2; TRBD1 or TRBD2 may be the D gene (5 bases each). The CDR3 spans 15 residues. Germline lookup yields CDR1 ENHRY and CDR2 SYGVKD. V was cut by 6 bases and J by 7 bases, with 18 bases left in between. The CDR3 loop is CAISLEGQADGELFF. In DNA, the CDR3 is TGTGCCATCAGCCTAGAGGGGCAGGCGGACGGGGAGCTGTTTTTT.

This clonotype was detected many times. The rearrangement uses TRBV10-3 and TRBJ1-2; the D is unclear. The CDR3 runs to 14 residues. Germline V gene sequence: CDR1 ENHRY, CDR2 SYGVKD. Trimming took 0 bases from V and 6 from J, leaving 11 bases between them. The CDR3 loop is CAISESRQSDGYTF. As DNA, the CDR3 is TGTGCCATCAGTGAGTCGCGGCAGTCTGATGGCTACACCTTC.

The chain is built from TRBV7-2 and TRBJ2-7; 10 bases fit TRBD2. The CDR3 consists of 15 residues. Germline V gene data show CDR1 as SGHTA and CDR2 as FQGNSA. The V and J ends lost 4 bases and 5 bases, in that order; junction bases with no gene match: 8. The CDR3 nucleotides are TGTGCCAGCAGCTCGGTAGCGGGGGGTACCCACGAGCAGTACTTC. Translated, it gives CASSSVAGGTHEQYF. Drawing the rest from reference TRBV7-2 and TRBJ2-7, the complete variable domain is GAGVSQSPSNKVTEKGKDVELRCDPISGHTALYWYRQSLGQGLEFLIYFQGNSAPDKSGLPSDRFSAERTGGSVSTLTIQRTQQEDSAVYLCASSSVAGGTHEQYFGPGTRLTVT.

The chain is built from TRBV10-3 and TRBJ1-4; a possible D gene is TRBD1 (5 bases). CDR3 size: 16 residues. Germline-derived CDR1 and CDR2 are ENHRY and SYGVKD. V dropped 6 bases and J dropped 0 bases, with 14 bases sitting between them. The DNA for the CDR3 is TGTGCCATCAGCGTTACCAGGGACGCAACTAATGAAAAACTGTTTTTT. Translating it yields CAISVTRDATNEKLFF.

The chain couples TRBV6-5 to TRBJ2-7; tentative D call: TRBD1 (6 bases). The CDR3 spans 13 residues. Germline CDR1 reads MNHEY; CDR2 reads SVGAGI. V shed 10 bases and J shed 3 bases, with 16 bases lying between them. CDR3 region: CATTDGQYYEQYF. CDR3 in DNA: TGTGCCACCACGGACGGACAGTACTACGAGCAGTACTTC.

This clonotype was detected only a few times. The chain has TRBV6-6 and TRBJ2-7; 7 bases map to TRBD1. The germline V gene has CDR1 MNHNY and CDR2 SVGAGI (reference sequence). The CDR3 is 14 residues long. Trimming removed 2 bases from V and 4 bases from J; junction bases left unmatched: 5. The CDR3 spells CASSYDAQGYEQYF. The CDR3 DNA follows: TGTGCCAGCAGTTACGATGCACAGGGGTACGAGCAGTACTTC.

Of note for this clonotype: The junction departs from the called germline gene at one end, perhaps through a read error. The genes are TRBV6-2 or TRBV6-3 and TRBJ2-1; weak D call: TRBD1 (5 bases). The CDR3 runs 13 residues. The germline V gene has CDR1 MNHEY and CDR2 SVGEGT. In DNA, the CDR3 is TGTGCCAGCAGTAACTCTCTTAGGGGTGAGCAGTTCTTC. The encoded protein is CASSNSLRGEQFF.

This clonotype turned up a few times. The genes are TRBV20-1 and TRBJ1-3, with D maybe TRBD1 (5 bases). V lost 5 bases and J 0 bases, leaving 11 bases between the germline ends. The CDR3 totals 14 residues. Germline CDR1 is DFQATT and CDR2 is SNEGSKA (reference sequence). This CDR3 reads CSAQGRNSGNTIYF. DNA for the CDR3: TGCAGTGCTCAGGGACGCAACTCTGGAAACACCATATATTTT.

This clonotype was observed a few times. The J gene is TRBJ2-3, the V gene TRBV6-5; D is perhaps TRBD2 (5 bases). Trimming pared 2 bases from V and 4 bases from J, leaving 13 bases between. Germline V gene lookup returns CDR1 MNHEY and CDR2 SVGAGI. The CDR3 runs 15 residues. The CDR3 reads CASSYREPPPDTQYF. In DNA, the CDR3 is TGTGCCAGCAGTTACAGGGAGCCCCCCCCAGATACGCAGTATTTT.

This clonotype showed up many times. V is TRBV6-2 or TRBV6-3 and J is TRBJ2-7; D ambiguous. V dropped 7 bases and J dropped 6 bases, with 10 bases sitting between them. There are 11 residues in the CDR3. The germline V gene encodes CDR1 MNHEY and CDR2 SVGEGT. This CDR3 reads CASTSLSEQYF. The DNA of the CDR3 is TGTGCCAGCACCTCATTATCCGAGCAGTACTTC.